The clone carrying this T cell receptor beta chain was picked up one time. Its antigen remains unidentified. TCRdb's table, derived via immunoSEQ multiplex PCR, lists solely in-frame clones and lacks some. The table shows just over 60,000 clones, with roughly 80% occurring only once. The CDR3 length is 14 residues. CDR1 is MNHEY and CDR2 is SVGAGI in the germline V gene. V lost 5 bases to trimming and J lost 8 bases, with 13 bases between them. This sample stems from a study of T cell responses to AZD1222 COVID-19 vaccine. Study conclusions and caveats: Spike regions recognized by vaccine-associated CD4 TCRs spanned the protein, led by 160-218 and 743-854. When two AZD1222 doses had been given, Spike-specific TCR breadth and depth rose. Repertoire collection took place solely once the T cell response had peaked.

This clonotype was sampled from an adult in good health. This chain uses TRBV6-5 with TRBJ1-6; no reliable D call. The source material was peripheral blood, sampled on day 0 of AZD1222 vaccination. Written as DNA, the CDR3 is TGTGCCAGCAGTCGTGACCATCGGGATTCACCCCTCCACTTT. It specifies CASSRDHRDSPLHF.